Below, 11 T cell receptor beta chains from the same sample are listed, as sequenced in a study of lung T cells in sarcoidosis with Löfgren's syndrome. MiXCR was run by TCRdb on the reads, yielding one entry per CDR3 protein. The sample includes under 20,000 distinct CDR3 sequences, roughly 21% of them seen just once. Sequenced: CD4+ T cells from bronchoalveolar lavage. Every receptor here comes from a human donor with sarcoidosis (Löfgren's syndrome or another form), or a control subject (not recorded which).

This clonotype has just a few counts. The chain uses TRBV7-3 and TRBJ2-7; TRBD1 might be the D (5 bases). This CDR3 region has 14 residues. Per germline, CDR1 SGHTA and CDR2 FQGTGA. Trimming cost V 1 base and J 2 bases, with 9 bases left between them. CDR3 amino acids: CASSLISGTYEQYF. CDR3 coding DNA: TGTGCCAGCAGCTTAATATCAGGGACCTACGAGCAGTACTTC.

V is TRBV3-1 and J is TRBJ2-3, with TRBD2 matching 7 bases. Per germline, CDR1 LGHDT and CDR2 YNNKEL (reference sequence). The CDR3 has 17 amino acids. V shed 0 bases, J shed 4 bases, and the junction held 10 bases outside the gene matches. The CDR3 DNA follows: TGTGCCAGCAGCCAAGATGGCGGGGGAGGGAGCGCAGATACGCAGTATTTT. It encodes CASSQDGGGGSADTQYF.

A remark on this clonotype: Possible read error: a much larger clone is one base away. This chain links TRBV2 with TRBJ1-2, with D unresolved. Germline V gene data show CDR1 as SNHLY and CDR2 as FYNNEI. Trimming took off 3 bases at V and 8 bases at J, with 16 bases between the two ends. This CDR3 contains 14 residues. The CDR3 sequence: CASSDLRRQSGYTF. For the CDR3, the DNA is TGTGCCAGCAGTGACCTGAGACGTCAGAGCGGCTACACCTTC.

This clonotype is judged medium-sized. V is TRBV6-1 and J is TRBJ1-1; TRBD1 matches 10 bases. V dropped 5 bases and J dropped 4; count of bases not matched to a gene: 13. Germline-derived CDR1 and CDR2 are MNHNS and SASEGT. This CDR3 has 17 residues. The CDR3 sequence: CASSRDRDRGGSTEAFF. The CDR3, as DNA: TGTGCCAGCAGTCGTGACCGGGACAGGGGAGGAAGCACTGAAGCTTTCTTT.

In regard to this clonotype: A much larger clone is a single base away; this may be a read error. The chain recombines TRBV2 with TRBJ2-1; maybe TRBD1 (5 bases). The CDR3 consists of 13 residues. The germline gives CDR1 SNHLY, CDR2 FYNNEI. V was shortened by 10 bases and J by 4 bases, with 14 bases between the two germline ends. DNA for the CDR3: TGTGCCAACAGCACCCAGGGATACAATGAGCAGTTCTTC. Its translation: CANSTQGYNEQFF. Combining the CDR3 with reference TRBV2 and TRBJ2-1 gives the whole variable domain EPEVTQTPSHQVTQMGQEVILRCVPISNHLYFYWYRQILGQKVEFLVSFYNNEISEKSEIFDDQFSVERPDGSNFTLKIRSTKLEDSAMYFCANSTQGYNEQFFGPGTRLTVL.

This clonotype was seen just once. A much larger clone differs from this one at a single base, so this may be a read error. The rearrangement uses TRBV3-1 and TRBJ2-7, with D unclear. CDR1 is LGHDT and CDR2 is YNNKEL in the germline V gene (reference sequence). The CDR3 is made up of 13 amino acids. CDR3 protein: CACSQDHRREQYF. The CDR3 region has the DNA TGTGCCTGCAGCCAAGATCATAGACGAGAGCAGTACTTC.

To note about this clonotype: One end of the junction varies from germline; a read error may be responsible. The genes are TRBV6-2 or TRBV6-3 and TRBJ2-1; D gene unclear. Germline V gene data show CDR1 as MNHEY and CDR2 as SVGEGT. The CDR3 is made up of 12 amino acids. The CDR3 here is CAGSGPCNEQFF. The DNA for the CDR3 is TGTGCCGGCAGTGGACCCTGTAATGAGCAGTTCTTC.

Here the CDR3 DNA reads TGTGCCAGTAGCCTGCCGAATCAGCCCCAGCATTTT. This codes for CASSLPNQPQHF. This chain connects TRBV19 to TRBJ1-5, with D hard to call. The V gene lost 6 bases and the J gene lost 4 bases, with 7 bases spanning the gap. This CDR3 comprises 12 residues. CDR1 and CDR2 (germline): LNHDA, SQIVND (reference sequence).

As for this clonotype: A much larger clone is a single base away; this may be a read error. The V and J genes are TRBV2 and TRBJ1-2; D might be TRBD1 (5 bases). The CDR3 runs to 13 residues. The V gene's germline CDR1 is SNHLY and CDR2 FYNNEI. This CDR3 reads CASGAGRNYCYTF. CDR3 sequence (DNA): TGTGCCAGCGGGGCGGGTCGGAACTATTGCTACACCTTC.

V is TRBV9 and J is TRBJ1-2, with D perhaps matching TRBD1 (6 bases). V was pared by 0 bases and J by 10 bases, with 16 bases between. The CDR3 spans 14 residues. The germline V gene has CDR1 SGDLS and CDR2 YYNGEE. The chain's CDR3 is CASSVEVSGAHYTF. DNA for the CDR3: TGTGCCAGCAGCGTAGAGGTATCGGGGGCCCACTACACCTTC. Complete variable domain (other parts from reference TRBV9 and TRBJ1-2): DSGVTQTPKHLITATGQRVTLRCSPRSGDLSVYWYQQSLDQGLQFLIQYYNGEERAKGNILERFSAQQFPDLHSELNLSSLELGDSALYFCASSVEVSGAHYTFGSGTRLTVV.

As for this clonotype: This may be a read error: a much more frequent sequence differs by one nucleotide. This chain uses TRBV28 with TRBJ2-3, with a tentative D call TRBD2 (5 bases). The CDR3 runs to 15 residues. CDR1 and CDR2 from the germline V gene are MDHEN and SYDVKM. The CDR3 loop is CACSLLGIGTDTQYF. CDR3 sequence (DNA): TGTGCCTGCAGTTTACTAGGGATTGGCACAGATACGCAGTATTTT.